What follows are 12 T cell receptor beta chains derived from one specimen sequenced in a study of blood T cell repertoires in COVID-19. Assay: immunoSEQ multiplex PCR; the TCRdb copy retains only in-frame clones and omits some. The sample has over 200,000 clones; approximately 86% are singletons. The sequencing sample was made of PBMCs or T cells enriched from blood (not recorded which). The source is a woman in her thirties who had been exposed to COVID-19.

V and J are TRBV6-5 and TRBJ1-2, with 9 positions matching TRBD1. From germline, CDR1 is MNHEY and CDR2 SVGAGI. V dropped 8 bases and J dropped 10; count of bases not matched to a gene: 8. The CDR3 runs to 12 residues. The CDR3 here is CASGSRQGDYTF. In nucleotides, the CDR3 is TGTGCCAGCGGGTCAAGACAGGGGGACTACACCTTC.

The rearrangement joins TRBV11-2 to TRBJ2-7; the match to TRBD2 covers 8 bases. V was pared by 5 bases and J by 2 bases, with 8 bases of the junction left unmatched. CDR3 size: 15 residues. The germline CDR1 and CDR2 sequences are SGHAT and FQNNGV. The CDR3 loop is CASSPGGGGTYEQYF. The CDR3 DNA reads TGTGCCAGCAGCCCCGGGGGGGGAGGGACCTACGAGCAGTACTTC.

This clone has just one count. This chain's CDR3 is CASSQDLTSGELTGELFF. In DNA form, the CDR3 reads TGTGCCAGCAGCCAAGACTTGACTAGCGGGGAGCTCACCGGGGAGCTGTTTTTT. V and J are TRBV3-1 (or the pseudogene TRBV3-2) and TRBJ2-2, with 11 bases matching TRBD2. Germline V CDR1 and CDR2: LGHDT, YNNKEL (reference sequence). The CDR3 sequence is 18 residues long. V shed 0 bases, J shed 4 bases, and the junction held 7 bases outside the gene matches.

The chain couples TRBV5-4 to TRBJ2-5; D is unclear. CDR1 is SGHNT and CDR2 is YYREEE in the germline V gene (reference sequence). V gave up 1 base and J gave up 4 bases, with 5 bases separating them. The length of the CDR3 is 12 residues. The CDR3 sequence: CASSLWLETQYF. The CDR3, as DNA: TGTGCCAGCAGCTTGTGGCTAGAGACCCAGTACTTC.

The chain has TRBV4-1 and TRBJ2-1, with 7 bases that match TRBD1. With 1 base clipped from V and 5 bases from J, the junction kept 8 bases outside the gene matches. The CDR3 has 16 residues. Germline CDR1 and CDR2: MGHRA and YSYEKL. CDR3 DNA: TGCGCCAGCAGCCAAGGACCGGGACAGCCCGACAATGAGCAGTTCTTC. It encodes CASSQGPGQPDNEQFF.

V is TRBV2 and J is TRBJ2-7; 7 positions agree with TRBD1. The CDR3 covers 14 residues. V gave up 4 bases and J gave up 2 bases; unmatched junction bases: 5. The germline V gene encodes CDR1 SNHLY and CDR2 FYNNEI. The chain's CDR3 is CASSGRGSAYEQYF. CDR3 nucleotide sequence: TGTGCCAGCAGTGGCAGGGGGAGCGCCTACGAGCAGTACTTC.

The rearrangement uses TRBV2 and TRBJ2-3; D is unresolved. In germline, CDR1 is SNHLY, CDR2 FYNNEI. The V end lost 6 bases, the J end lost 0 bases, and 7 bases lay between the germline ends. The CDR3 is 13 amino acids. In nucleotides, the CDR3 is TGTGCCAGCAGGGGCAGTAGCACAGATACGCAGTATTTT. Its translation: CASRGSSTDTQYF.

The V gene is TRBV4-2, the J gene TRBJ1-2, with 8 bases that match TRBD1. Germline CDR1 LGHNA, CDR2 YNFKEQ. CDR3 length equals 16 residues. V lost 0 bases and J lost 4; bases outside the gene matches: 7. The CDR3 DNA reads TGTGCCAGCAGCCAAGATAGGACAGGGCCTACCTATGGCTACACCTTC. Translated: CASSQDRTGPTYGYTF.

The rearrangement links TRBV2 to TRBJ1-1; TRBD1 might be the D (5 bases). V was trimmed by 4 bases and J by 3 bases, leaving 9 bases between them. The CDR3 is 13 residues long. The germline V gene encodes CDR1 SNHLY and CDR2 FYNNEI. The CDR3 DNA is TGTGCCAGCAGTGGGGGCTGGGACACTGAAGCTTTCTTT. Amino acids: CASSGGWDTEAFF.

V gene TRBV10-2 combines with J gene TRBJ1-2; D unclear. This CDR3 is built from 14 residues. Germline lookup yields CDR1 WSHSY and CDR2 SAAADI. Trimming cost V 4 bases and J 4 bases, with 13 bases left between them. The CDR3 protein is CASSALDGGYGYTF. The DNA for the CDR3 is TGCGCCAGCAGTGCCCTCGACGGAGGCTATGGCTACACCTTC.

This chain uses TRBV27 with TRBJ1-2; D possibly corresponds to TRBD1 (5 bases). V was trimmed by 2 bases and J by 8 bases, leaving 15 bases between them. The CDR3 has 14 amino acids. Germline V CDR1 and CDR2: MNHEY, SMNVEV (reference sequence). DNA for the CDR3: TGTGCCAGCAGTTTACGATGGGGCGCGGAGGGCTACACCTTC. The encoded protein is CASSLRWGAEGYTF.

CDR3 sequence reads: CASNRMAYEQYF. The CDR3 nucleotides read TGTGCCAGCAACAGGATGGCCTACGAGCAGTACTTC. This sequence joins TRBV2 and TRBJ2-7, with D possibly being TRBD1 (5 bases). This CDR3 is 12 amino acids long. Germline V gene data show CDR1 as SNHLY and CDR2 as FYNNEI. The V and J ends lost 7 bases and 2 bases respectively, with 9 bases between them. Together with reference TRBV2 and TRBJ2-7, the CDR3 gives the full variable domain: EPEVTQTPSHQVTQMGQEVILRCVPISNHLYFYWYRQILGQKVEFLVSFYNNEISEKSEIFDDQFSVERPDGSNFTLKIRSTKLEDSAMYFCASNRMAYEQYFGPGTRLTVT.